The rows below give T cell receptor beta chains drawn from one sample of a study of shared clonotypes between healthy human individuals. Clones were read by immunoSEQ multiplex PCR, and TCRdb kept only the in-frame ones, dropping some. The sample carries roughly 720,000 clones, roughly 87% recorded once. The sequenced sample consisted of memory CD8+ T cells from PBMCs. The receptor set was obtained from a man younger than 35 in good health. Some clones in this sample may be carry-over from other donors' samples. Both conserved end residues are part of each CDR3. The order of the fields is CDR3 protein, J gene, V gene.

CDR3aa: CASSLWQETGELFF; j_gene: TRBJ2-2; v_gene: TRBV5-4
CDR3aa: CASSLGKGGDTGELFF; j_gene: TRBJ2-2; v_gene: TRBV11-3
CDR3aa: CASLQLGAVDQPQHF; j_gene: TRBJ1-5; v_gene: TRBV6-1
CDR3aa: CASTEQYF; j_gene: TRBJ2-7; v_gene: TRBV10-1
CDR3aa: CASSLGQGKDEQYF; j_gene: TRBJ2-7; v_gene: TRBV5-8
CDR3aa: CASSLSQFPYEQYF; j_gene: TRBJ2-7; v_gene: TRBV28
CDR3aa: CASSVVGRGGTDTQYF; j_gene: TRBJ2-3; v_gene: TRBV9
CDR3aa: CASSLYRVLNTGELFF; j_gene: TRBJ2-2; v_gene: TRBV28
CDR3aa: CSGAAGVQETQYF; j_gene: TRBJ2-5; v_gene: TRBV29-1
CDR3aa: CASQPGAGYGYTF; j_gene: TRBJ1-2; v_gene: TRBV11-2
CDR3aa: CASSLPGGRIGQFF; j_gene: TRBJ2-1; v_gene: TRBV7-2
CDR3aa: CASSLALLAGGLHEQYF; j_gene: TRBJ2-7; v_gene: TRBV7-6
CDR3aa: CSVDEAGTEAFF; j_gene: TRBJ1-1; v_gene: TRBV29-1
CDR3aa: CASSTDRPYGYTF; j_gene: TRBJ1-2; v_gene: TRBV28
CDR3aa: CASSWGQGDGELFF; j_gene: TRBJ2-2; v_gene: TRBV5-5
CDR3aa: CASSQGGGLDEQYF; j_gene: TRBJ2-7; v_gene: TRBV4-3
CDR3aa: CASSLARPGRGYEQYF; j_gene: TRBJ2-7; v_gene: TRBV7-6
CDR3aa: CASSFGTRSTDTQYF; j_gene: TRBJ2-3; v_gene: TRBV11-3
CDR3aa: CASSQRQNQETQYF; j_gene: TRBJ2-5; v_gene: TRBV13
CDR3aa: CASTTGASYEQYF; j_gene: TRBJ2-7; v_gene: TRBV7-8
CDR3aa: CATGGTGGVETQYF; j_gene: TRBJ2-5; v_gene: TRBV28
CDR3aa: CASSLVKGLGPAGANVLTF; j_gene: TRBJ2-6; v_gene: TRBV5-1
CDR3aa: CASSFTTGAMNTEAFF; j_gene: TRBJ1-1; v_gene: TRBV13
CDR3aa: CASSYRQGAGDEQYF; j_gene: TRBJ2-7; v_gene: TRBV6-5
CDR3aa: CASGDWINEKLFF; j_gene: TRBJ1-4; v_gene: TRBV2
CDR3aa: CSVDRATGELFF; j_gene: TRBJ2-2; v_gene: TRBV29-1
CDR3aa: CASSPSAGWGETQYF; j_gene: TRBJ2-5; v_gene: TRBV11-2
CDR3aa: CASSLSAGGLRNEQFF; j_gene: TRBJ2-1; v_gene: TRBV11-3
CDR3aa: CASRAGFYGYTF; j_gene: TRBJ1-2; v_gene: TRBV2
CDR3aa: CASSLGDSIMRTEAFF; j_gene: TRBJ1-1; v_gene: TRBV5-1
CDR3aa: CASSLQSSGRWELFF; j_gene: TRBJ2-2; v_gene: TRBV7-8
CDR3aa: CASSYSGTGLGYEQYF; j_gene: TRBJ2-7; v_gene: TRBV4-1
CDR3aa: CASSQDSGGEADTQYF; j_gene: TRBJ2-3; v_gene: TRBV4-3